The 20 T cell receptor beta chains in this list originate from one sample, sequenced in a study of shared clonotypes between healthy human individuals. Terminally differentiated effector memory CD45RA+ cells were excluded by CCR7 positive selection of CD45RO-negative cells. Some clones are missing from TCRdb's copy, which holds only in-frame ones; the method was immunoSEQ multiplex PCR. The sample consists of 1.5 million to 2.5 million clones, about 95% of them appearing once. Sequencing used naive CD8+ T cells sorted from blood. The receptor source for this set is a man aged 18 to 35 in good health.

The chain carries TRBV7-8 and TRBJ2-7, with TRBD2 identical over 9 bases. The CDR3 contains 14 residues. The V gene's germline CDR1 is SGHVS and CDR2 FQNEAQ. With 8 bases clipped from V and 1 base from J, the junction kept 6 bases outside the gene matches. Written as DNA, the CDR3 is TGTGCCAGCGGCGGGGGGGGATATTCCTACGAGCAGTACTTC. Encoded protein: CASGGGGYSYEQYF.

A word on this clone: Other DNA sequences within the sample encode an identical CDR3. The rearrangement links TRBV27 to TRBJ1-2; D unresolved. From germline, CDR1 is MNHEY and CDR2 SMNVEV (reference sequence). This CDR3 spans 13 amino acids. Trimming left V 6 bases short and J 6 bases short, with 14 bases between. CDR3 region: CASSLIGGDGYTF. CDR3 DNA: TGTGCCAGCAGCCTCATAGGCGGCGATGGCTACACCTTC.

The genes are TRBV28 and TRBJ1-5; maybe TRBD1 (6 bases). The CDR3 sequence is 19 residues long. Germline V gene data show CDR1 as MDHEN and CDR2 as SYDVKM. V lost 3 bases and J 2 bases, leaving 23 bases between the germline ends. The CDR3 here is CASSFATGWSFHGNQPQHF. The CDR3 DNA sequence: TGTGCCAGCAGTTTCGCCACAGGGTGGTCATTTCATGGCAATCAGCCCCAGCATTTT.

This clone came up once. This CDR3 is CASSFSGADYTF. CDR3 nucleotides: TGTGCCAGCAGTTTTTCTGGGGCAGACTACACCTTC. The chain combines TRBV28 with TRBJ1-2, with D maybe TRBD1 (5 bases). The germline V gene encodes CDR1 MDHEN and CDR2 SYDVKM. V was shortened by 3 bases and J by 10 bases, with 12 bases between the two germline ends. The CDR3 is made up of 12 amino acids.

This chain uses TRBV15 with TRBJ2-1; D gene ambiguous. Germline V gives CDR1 LNHNV, CDR2 YYDKDF (reference sequence). This CDR3 is built from 12 residues. The V and J ends lost 3 bases and 4 bases respectively, with 4 bases between them. The CDR3 DNA is TGTGCCACCAGCAGCCTTTACAATGAGCAGTTCTTC. Encoded protein: CATSSLYNEQFF.

CDR3 sequence reads: CAISEGHENYGYTF. The CDR3 nucleotides are TGTGCCATCAGTGAGGGACACGAGAACTATGGCTACACCTTC. The chain employs TRBV10-3 and TRBJ1-2, with D perhaps TRBD1 (5 bases). The length of the CDR3 is 14 residues. Trimming pared 2 bases from V and 2 bases from J, leaving 9 bases between. The germline V gene encodes CDR1 ENHRY and CDR2 SYGVKD.

The chain joins TRBV5-1 to TRBJ1-6; 7 bases map to TRBD1. Germline values: CDR1 SGHRS, CDR2 YFSETQ. The CDR3 contains 17 residues. The ends lost 0 bases at V and 8 bases at J; junction bases unmatched: 11. The CDR3 sequence is CASSLDDLHRGDSPLHF. The CDR3 DNA follows: TGCGCCAGCAGCTTGGACGACCTGCACAGGGGAGATTCACCCCTCCACTTT.

The V call is TRBV29-1, the J call TRBJ2-7, with 11 bases that match TRBD1. Per the germline V gene, CDR1 is SQVTM and CDR2 is ANQGSEA. V was pared by 2 bases and J by 7 bases, with 7 bases of the junction left unmatched. This CDR3 has 14 residues. The CDR3 here is CSVERGTGGGEQYF. CDR3 bases: TGCAGCGTTGAACGCGGGACAGGGGGAGGAGAGCAGTACTTC.

The CDR3 loop reads CASSVNSYEQYF. CDR3 coding DNA: TGTGCCAGCAGTGTTAACAGCTACGAGCAGTACTTC. The chain uses TRBV2 and TRBJ2-7; D is unclear. V was shortened by 4 bases and J by 3 bases, with 7 bases between the two germline ends. Germline V gene data show CDR1 as SNHLY and CDR2 as FYNNEI. This CDR3 contains 12 residues.

This chain connects TRBV5-1 to TRBJ2-7; 7 bases agree with TRBD2. The CDR3 runs to 16 residues. In germline, CDR1 is SGHRS, CDR2 YFSETQ. With 1 base clipped from V and 4 bases from J, the junction kept 11 bases outside the gene matches. The CDR3: CASSLSVGGPGYEQYF. The DNA for the CDR3 is TGCGCCAGCAGCTTGTCCGTGGGAGGGCCCGGGTACGAGCAGTACTTC.

V gene TRBV10-2 combines with J gene TRBJ2-7, with D unclear. The CDR3 has 15 residues. The V end was cut by 0 bases, the J end by 3 bases, with 12 bases between. Germline-derived CDR1 and CDR2 are WSHSY and SAAADI. The CDR3 sequence: CASSESPRWIYEQYF. The DNA for the CDR3 is TGCGCCAGCAGTGAGTCCCCACGGTGGATCTACGAGCAGTACTTC.

Points on this clone: Sequence at one end of the junction differs from germline and may be a read error. This chain connects TRBV10-3 to TRBJ2-5; unclear D gene. The CDR3 is 13 residues long. Germline V CDR1 and CDR2: ENHRY, SYGVKD. DNA for the CDR3: TGTGCCATCAGTGAGTCCGCAGGAGAGGCCCAGTACTTC. Residues: CAISESAGEAQYF.

V and J are TRBV2 and TRBJ1-3, with D perhaps TRBD1 (6 bases). Germline lookup yields CDR1 SNHLY and CDR2 FYNNEI. The CDR3 length is 14 residues. Trimming shortened V by 5 bases and J by 0 bases, and 8 bases separated the two germline ends. CDR3 residues: CASSSGASGNTIYF. CDR3 in DNA: TGTGCCAGCAGTTCAGGGGCCTCTGGAAACACCATATATTTT.

The chain employs TRBV7-9 and TRBJ1-1, with a possible D match to TRBD1 (6 bases). CDR1 and CDR2 (germline): SEHNR, FQNEAQ (reference sequence). The germline V and J ends were trimmed by 6 bases and 7 bases, with 21 bases remaining between them. The CDR3 covers 15 residues. The CDR3 DNA follows: TGTGCCAGCAGTCCTGACGGAAGGGGGTGGCATGAAGCTTTCTTT. It encodes CASSPDGRGWHEAFF.

CDR3 nucleotide sequence: TGTGCCAGCAGTGAAGCAGGACGGGTGGGGAACGAGCAGTACTTC. This translates into CASSEAGRVGNEQYF. J is TRBJ2-7 and V is TRBV2; no clear D. Trimming left V 0 bases short and J 5 bases short, with 14 bases between. Germline values: CDR1 SNHLY, CDR2 FYNNEI. This CDR3 has 15 residues.

This clone appeared once. The rearrangement joins TRBV19 to TRBJ2-7; a weak D match, TRBD1 (5 bases). With 3 bases removed from V and 2 bases from J, the gap between germline ends came to 14 bases. The germline gives CDR1 LNHDA, CDR2 SQIVND (reference sequence). This CDR3 is 15 amino acids long. The CDR3 coding sequence is TGTGCCAGTAGTATGGAAGGGGAAGGTCCCTACGAGCAGTACTTC. Translating gives CASSMEGEGPYEQYF.

This chain links TRBV28 with TRBJ2-3; TRBD2 matches 12 bases. After removal of 7 bases from V and 4 bases from J, the junction contained 12 bases not matched to a gene. Germline V gene sequence: CDR1 MDHEN, CDR2 SYDVKM. The CDR3 has 17 amino acids. The CDR3 protein is CASTKLAGGEGSDTQYF. CDR3 coding DNA: TGTGCCAGCACGAAACTAGCGGGGGGTGAGGGTTCAGATACGCAGTATTTT.

This chain uses TRBV6-6 with TRBJ1-6; TRBD1 matches 7 bases. The germline V gene encodes CDR1 MNHNY and CDR2 SVGAGI (reference sequence). CDR3 length: 16 residues. The V gene end was trimmed by 2 bases and the J gene end by 5 bases; junction bases not matched to a gene: 6. The CDR3 coding sequence is TGTGCCAGCAGTTACAGGCCGGGACAGAATAATTCACCCCTCCACTTT. It yields the protein CASSYRPGQNNSPLHF.

This rearrangement joins TRBV7-9 to TRBJ2-1; possibly TRBD1 for D (5 bases). The CDR3 consists of 15 residues. Germline V gene lookup returns CDR1 SEHNR and CDR2 FQNEAQ (reference sequence). V was trimmed by 0 bases and J by 5 bases, leaving 11 bases between them. CDR3 coding DNA: TGTGCCAGCAGCTTAGCGGTAGGCAGGGACAATGAGCAGTTCTTC. It encodes CASSLAVGRDNEQFF.

The rearrangement uses TRBV19 and TRBJ1-1; maybe TRBD1 (6 bases). The CDR3 contains 18 residues. Trimming took 0 bases from V and 0 from J, leaving 17 bases between them. Germline CDR1 LNHDA, CDR2 SQIVND (reference sequence). The CDR3, as DNA: TGTGCCAGTAGTATAGATCCCACAGGGACAATCCTGAACACTGAAGCTTTCTTT. Translating gives CASSIDPTGTILNTEAFF.